The 4 T cell receptor beta chains reported below all come from one sample, sequenced in a study of cytomegalovirus exposure and HLA in healthy donors. The primer mix had 60 Vbeta and 13 Jbeta primers. This table comes from immunoSEQ multiplex PCR, and its TCRdb copy is limited to in-frame clones, with some not included. The table has roughly 150,000 clones, 80% to 85% seen once. Sample: PBMCs. The source is a boy younger than 10 in good health and CMV-seronegative.

This chain connects TRBV9 to TRBJ2-2, with TRBD2 matching 8 bases. The CDR3 contains 16 residues. Germline V CDR1 and CDR2: SGDLS, YYNGEE. V was pared by 3 bases and J by 5 bases, with 9 bases of the junction left unmatched. The CDR3 region is CASSAAGGSRTGELFF. The CDR3 DNA reads as TGTGCCAGCAGCGCCGCGGGGGGCTCAAGAACCGGGGAGCTGTTTTTT.

This rearrangement joins TRBV2 to TRBJ2-4, with 13 bases aligning to TRBD2. CDR1 and CDR2 from the germline V gene are SNHLY and FYNNEI. V shed 7 bases, J shed 6 bases, and the junction held 12 bases outside the gene matches. This CDR3 is built from 17 residues. Written as DNA, the CDR3 is TGTGCCAGCAAAGAGGGACTAGCGGGAACTGTCGGAAACATTCAGTACTTC. Its protein is CASKEGLAGTVGNIQYF.

The chain carries TRBV6-1 and TRBJ2-1; D perhaps matches TRBD2 (6 bases). Per germline, CDR1 MNHNS and CDR2 SASEGT. The CDR3 runs to 15 residues. Deletions cut 7 bases from V and 5 bases from J, with 18 bases between. DNA of the CDR3: TGTGCCAGCACCGGCGGGGAAGGCGCGCACAATGAGCAGTTCTTC. Its translation: CASTGGEGAHNEQFF.

The chain is built from TRBV6-5 and TRBJ1-1; tentatively, D is TRBD1 (6 bases). CDR1 is MNHEY, CDR2 SVGAGI, per germline. This CDR3 has 13 amino acids. V lost 6 bases, J lost 2 bases, and 10 bases lay in between. The CDR3 sequence is CASSPQGNTEAFF. The CDR3, as DNA: TGTGCCAGCAGCCCACAGGGTAACACTGAAGCTTTCTTT.